These 3 T cell receptor beta chains came from one sample sequenced in a study of cytomegalovirus exposure and HLA in healthy donors. In the PCR, 60 Vbeta and 13 Jbeta primers were used. Produced via immunoSEQ multiplex PCR; TCRdb's table is partial and in-frame only. This sample has 110,000 to 150,000 clones; roughly 75% occur once, and the top ten carry approximately 6.2%. The sample comprised PBMCs. These receptor sequences come from a middle-aged man in good health and CMV-seropositive.

This clone was found a few times. The J gene is TRBJ1-2, the V gene TRBV28; 7 positions match TRBD1. The V and J ends lost 8 bases and 7 bases, in that order; junction bases with no gene match: 19. The CDR3 covers 16 residues. Germline-derived CDR1 and CDR2 are MDHEN and SYDVKM. Here the CDR3 reads CASEETGRPIVGGYTF. The CDR3 DNA reads as TGTGCCAGCGAAGAGACAGGGAGACCGATCGTCGGTGGCTACACCTTC.

The chain is built from TRBV5-6 and TRBJ2-7, with 7 bases aligning to TRBD1. Germline assignment: CDR1 SGHDT and CDR2 YYEEEE. J lost 6 bases, V lost 4 bases, and 16 bases had no gene match. The CDR3 extends over 16 amino acids. CDR3 DNA: TGTGCCAGCAGCCATTTAAGAAACGGACAGGCCGGCGAGCAGTACTTC. Its protein product is CASSHLRNGQAGEQYF. The variable domain in full, completed from reference TRBV5-6 and TRBJ2-7, reads DAGVTQSPTHLIKTRGQQVTLRCSPKSGHDTVSWYQQALGQGPQFIFQYYEEEERQRGNFPDRFSGHQFPNYSSELNVNALLLGDSALYLCASSHLRNGQAGEQYFGPGTRLTVT.

The genes are TRBV9 and TRBJ1-1; the match to TRBD1 covers 9 bases. The CDR3 sequence is 16 residues long. J lost 1 base, V lost 3 bases, and 7 bases had no gene match. In germline, CDR1 is SGDLS, CDR2 YYNGEE. CDR3 coding DNA: TGTGCCAGCAGCGCAGGACAGGGGAGGTCGAACACTGAAGCTTTCTTT. Protein sequence: CASSAGQGRSNTEAFF. Combining the CDR3 with reference TRBV9 and TRBJ1-1 gives the whole variable domain DSGVTQTPKHLITATGQRVTLRCSPRSGDLSVYWYQQSLDQGLQFLIQYYNGEERAKGNILERFSAQQFPDLHSELNLSSLELGDSALYFCASSAGQGRSNTEAFFGQGTRLTVV.